The source of this T cell receptor beta chain is a study of technical replicates of blood from a few donors. The repertoire was sequenced with immunoSEQ multiplex PCR; TCRdb's copy has only in-frame clones and lacks some. The sample lists 65,000 to 95,000 clones; 95% to 98% were seen once. Trimming took off 0 bases at V and 7 bases at J, with 14 bases between the two ends. The CDR3 is 15 amino acids. The germline gives CDR1 SGDLS, CDR2 YYNGEE. The sequenced sample was T cells isolated from PBMCs. This receptor was identified in a human donor in good health. V is TRBV9 and J is TRBJ2-1; tentatively, D is TRBD2 (6 bases). As DNA, the CDR3 is TGTGCCAGCAGCGTAGCTGGAGGGTACGGTAATGAGCAGTTCTTC. Its translation is CASSVAGGYGNEQFF.